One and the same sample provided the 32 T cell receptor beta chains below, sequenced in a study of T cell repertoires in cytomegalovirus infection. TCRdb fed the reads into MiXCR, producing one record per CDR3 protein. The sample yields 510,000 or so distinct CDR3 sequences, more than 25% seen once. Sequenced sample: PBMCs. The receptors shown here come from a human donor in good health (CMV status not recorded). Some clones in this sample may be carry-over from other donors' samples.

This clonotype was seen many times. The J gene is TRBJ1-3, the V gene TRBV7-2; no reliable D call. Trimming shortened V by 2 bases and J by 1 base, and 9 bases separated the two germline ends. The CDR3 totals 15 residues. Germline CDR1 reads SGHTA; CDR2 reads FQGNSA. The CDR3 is CASSLPNRSGNTIYF. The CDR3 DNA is TGTGCCAGCAGCTTACCCAATAGGTCTGGAAACACCATATATTTT.

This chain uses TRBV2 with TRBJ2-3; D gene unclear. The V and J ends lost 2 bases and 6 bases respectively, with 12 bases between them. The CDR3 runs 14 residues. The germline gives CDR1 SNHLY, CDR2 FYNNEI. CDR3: CASSEFGEADTQYF. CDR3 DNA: TGTGCCAGCAGTGAATTCGGAGAGGCCGATACGCAGTATTTT. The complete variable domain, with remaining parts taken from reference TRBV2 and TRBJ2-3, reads EPEVTQTPSHQVTQMGQEVILRCVPISNHLYFYWYRQILGQKVEFLVSFYNNEISEKSEIFDDQFSVERPDGSNFTLKIRSTKLEDSAMYFCASSEFGEADTQYFGPGTRLTVL.

Here the CDR3 DNA reads TGTGCCAGCAGTTTAAACATACCGGACGGCTATGGCTACACCTTC. It codes for CASSLNIPDGYGYTF. This chain joins TRBV28 and TRBJ1-2; no clear D. The V end was cut by 2 bases, the J end by 4 bases, with 14 bases between. Germline V gives CDR1 MDHEN, CDR2 SYDVKM. This CDR3 is 15 amino acids long.

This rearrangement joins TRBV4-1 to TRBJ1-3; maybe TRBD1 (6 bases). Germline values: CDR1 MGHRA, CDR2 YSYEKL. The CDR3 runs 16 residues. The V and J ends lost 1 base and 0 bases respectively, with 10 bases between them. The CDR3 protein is CASSQVQGSSGNTIYF. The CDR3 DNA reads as TGCGCCAGCAGCCAAGTCCAGGGGAGCTCTGGAAACACCATATATTTT.

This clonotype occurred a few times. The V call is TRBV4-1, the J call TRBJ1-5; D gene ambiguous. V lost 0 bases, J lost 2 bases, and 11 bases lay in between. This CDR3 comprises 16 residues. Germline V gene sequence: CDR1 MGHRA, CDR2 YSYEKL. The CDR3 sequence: CASSQEWSLGNQPQHF. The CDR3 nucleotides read TGCGCCAGCAGCCAAGAGTGGAGTTTGGGCAATCAGCCCCAGCATTTT.

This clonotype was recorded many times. CDR3 sequence reads: CASSTSPGQGGSSEGEQYV. In nucleotides, the CDR3 is TGTGCCAGCAGCACAAGTCCGGGACAGGGGGGATCCTCGGAAGGCGAGCAGTACGTC. The chain recombines TRBV11-2 with TRBJ2-7; 11 bases are shared with TRBD1. The CDR3 sequence is 19 residues long. Trimming cost V 5 bases and J 6 bases; bases outside gene matches: 21. Germline CDR1 reads SGHAT; CDR2 reads FQNNGV.

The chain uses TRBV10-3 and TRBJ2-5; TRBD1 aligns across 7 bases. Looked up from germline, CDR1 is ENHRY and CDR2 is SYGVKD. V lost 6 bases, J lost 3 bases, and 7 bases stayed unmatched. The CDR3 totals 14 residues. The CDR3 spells CAIRTGTEKETQYF. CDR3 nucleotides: TGTGCCATCAGAACCGGGACAGAAAAAGAGACCCAGTACTTC.

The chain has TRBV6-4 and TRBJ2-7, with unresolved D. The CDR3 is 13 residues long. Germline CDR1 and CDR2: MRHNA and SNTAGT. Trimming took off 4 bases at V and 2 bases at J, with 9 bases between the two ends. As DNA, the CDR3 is TGTGCCAGCAGTGTACGACCACCCTACGAGCAGTACGTC. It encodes CASSVRPPYEQYV.

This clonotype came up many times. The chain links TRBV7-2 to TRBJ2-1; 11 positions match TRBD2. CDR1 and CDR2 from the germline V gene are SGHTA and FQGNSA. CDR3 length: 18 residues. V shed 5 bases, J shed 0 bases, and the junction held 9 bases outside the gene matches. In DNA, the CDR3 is TGTGCCAGCAGCATCTTAGCGGGAGGGCCGGGCTCCTACAATGAGCAGTTCTTC. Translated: CASSILAGGPGSYNEQFF.

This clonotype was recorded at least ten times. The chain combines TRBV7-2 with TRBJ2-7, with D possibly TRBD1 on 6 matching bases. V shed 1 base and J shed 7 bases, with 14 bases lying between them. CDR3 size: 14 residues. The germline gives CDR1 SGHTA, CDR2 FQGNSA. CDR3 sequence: CASSLVQGIGEQYF. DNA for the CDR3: TGTGCCAGCAGCTTAGTACAGGGTATCGGAGAGCAGTACTTC.

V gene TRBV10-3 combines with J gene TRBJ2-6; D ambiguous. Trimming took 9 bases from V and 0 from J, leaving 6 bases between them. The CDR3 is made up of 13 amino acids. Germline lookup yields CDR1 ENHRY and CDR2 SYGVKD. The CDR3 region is CAMGGSGANVLTF. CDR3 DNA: TGTGCCATGGGTGGCTCTGGGGCCAACGTCCTGACTTTC.

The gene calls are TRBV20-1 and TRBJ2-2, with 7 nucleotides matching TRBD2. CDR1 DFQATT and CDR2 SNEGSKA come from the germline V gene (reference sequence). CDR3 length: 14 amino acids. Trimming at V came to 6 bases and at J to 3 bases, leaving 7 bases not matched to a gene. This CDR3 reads CSATGTKDTGELFF. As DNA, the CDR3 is TGCAGTGCCACCGGGACTAAGGACACCGGGGAGCTGTTTTTT.

The CDR3 sequence is CASSQSPQASGILYEQYF. CDR3 bases: TGCGCCAGCAGCCAGTCCCCTCAGGCTAGCGGGATTCTCTACGAGCAGTACTTC. The chain has TRBV4-1 and TRBJ2-7; TRBD2 aligns across 9 bases. With V trimmed by 3 bases and J by 3 bases, 15 bases remained unmatched. The CDR3 runs 18 residues. CDR1 is MGHRA, CDR2 YSYEKL, per germline.

Written as DNA, the CDR3 is TGTGCCAGCAGTTACTCCGTAGCGGGAGCCTACGAGCAGTACTTC. Translation: CASSYSVAGAYEQYF. The chain uses TRBV6-5 and TRBJ2-7; 9 bases fit TRBD2. The trim removed 0 bases at V and 2 bases at J, leaving 2 bases unmatched. Germline loops: CDR1 MNHEY, CDR2 SVGAGI. This CDR3 has 15 amino acids.

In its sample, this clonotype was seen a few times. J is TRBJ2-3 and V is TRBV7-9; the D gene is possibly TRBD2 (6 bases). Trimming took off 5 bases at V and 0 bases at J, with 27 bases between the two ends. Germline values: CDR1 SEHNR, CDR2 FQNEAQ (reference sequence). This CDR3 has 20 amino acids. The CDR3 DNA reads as TGTGCCAGCAGCCCAGGGACCCTCGGGGGAGCTATGACTAGCACAGATACGCAGTATTTT. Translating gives CASSPGTLGGAMTSTDTQYF.

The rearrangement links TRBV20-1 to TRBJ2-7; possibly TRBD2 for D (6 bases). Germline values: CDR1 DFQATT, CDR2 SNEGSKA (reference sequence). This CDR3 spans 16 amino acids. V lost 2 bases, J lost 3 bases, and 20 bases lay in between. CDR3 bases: TGCAGTGCTAGAAAGTATGGGCGGGGCCCCAACTACGAGCAGTACTTC. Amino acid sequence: CSARKYGRGPNYEQYF.

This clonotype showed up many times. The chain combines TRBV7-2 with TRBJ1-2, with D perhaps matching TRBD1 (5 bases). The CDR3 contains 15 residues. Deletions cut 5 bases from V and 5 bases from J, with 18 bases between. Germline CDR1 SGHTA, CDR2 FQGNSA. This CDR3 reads CASSPGVRDPYGYTF. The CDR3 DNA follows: TGTGCCAGCAGCCCGGGCGTCAGGGACCCTTATGGCTACACCTTC.

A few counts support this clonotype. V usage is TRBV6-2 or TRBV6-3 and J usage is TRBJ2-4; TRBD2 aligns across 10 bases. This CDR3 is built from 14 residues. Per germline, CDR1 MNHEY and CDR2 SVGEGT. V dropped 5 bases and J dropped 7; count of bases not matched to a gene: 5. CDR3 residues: CASSRAGGPNIQYF. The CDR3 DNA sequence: TGTGCCAGCAGTCGAGCGGGAGGGCCCAACATTCAGTACTTC.

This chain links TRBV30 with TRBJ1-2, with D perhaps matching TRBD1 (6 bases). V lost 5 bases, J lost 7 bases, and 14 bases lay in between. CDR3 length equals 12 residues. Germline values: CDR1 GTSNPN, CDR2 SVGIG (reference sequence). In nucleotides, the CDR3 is TGTGCCTGGGGCGATGGGGGGGCTGGCTACACCTTC. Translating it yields CAWGDGGAGYTF.

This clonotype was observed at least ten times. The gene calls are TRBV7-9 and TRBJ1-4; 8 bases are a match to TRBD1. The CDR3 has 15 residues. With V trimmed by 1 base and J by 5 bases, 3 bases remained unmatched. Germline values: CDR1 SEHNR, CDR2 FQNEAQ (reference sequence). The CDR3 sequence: CASSLGQGQNEKLFF. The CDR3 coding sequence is TGTGCCAGCAGCTTAGGACAGGGGCAGAATGAAAAACTGTTTTTT.

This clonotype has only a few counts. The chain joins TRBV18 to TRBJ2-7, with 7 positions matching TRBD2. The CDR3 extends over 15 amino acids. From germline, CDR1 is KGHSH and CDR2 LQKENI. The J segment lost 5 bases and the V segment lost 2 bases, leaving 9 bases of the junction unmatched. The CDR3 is CASSPGLVVPHEQYF. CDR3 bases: TGTGCCAGCTCACCAGGACTAGTGGTTCCCCACGAGCAGTACTTC.

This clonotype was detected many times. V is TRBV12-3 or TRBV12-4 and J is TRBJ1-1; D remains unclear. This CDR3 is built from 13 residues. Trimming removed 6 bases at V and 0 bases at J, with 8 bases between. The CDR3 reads CASSFGLNTEAFF. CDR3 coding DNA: TGTGCCAGCAGCTTTGGGCTGAACACTGAAGCTTTCTTT.

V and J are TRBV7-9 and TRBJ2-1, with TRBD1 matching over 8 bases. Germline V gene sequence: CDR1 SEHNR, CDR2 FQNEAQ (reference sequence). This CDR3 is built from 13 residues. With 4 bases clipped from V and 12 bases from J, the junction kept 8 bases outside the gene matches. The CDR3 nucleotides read TGTGCCAGCAGCTCGACAGGGGAGAGAAGGCAGTTCTTC. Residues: CASSSTGERRQFF. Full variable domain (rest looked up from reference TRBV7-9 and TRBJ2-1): DTGVSQNPRHKITKRGQNVTFRCDPISEHNRLYWYRQTLGQGPEFLTYFQNEAQLEKSRLLSDRFSAERPKGSFSTLEIQRTEQGDSAMYLCASSSTGERRQFFGPGTRLTVL.

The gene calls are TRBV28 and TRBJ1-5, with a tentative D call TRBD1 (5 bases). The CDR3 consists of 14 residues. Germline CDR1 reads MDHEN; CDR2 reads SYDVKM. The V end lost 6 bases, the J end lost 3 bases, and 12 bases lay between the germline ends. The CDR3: CASRPPGVNQPQHF. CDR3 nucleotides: TGTGCCAGCAGGCCCCCGGGGGTCAATCAGCCCCAGCATTTT.

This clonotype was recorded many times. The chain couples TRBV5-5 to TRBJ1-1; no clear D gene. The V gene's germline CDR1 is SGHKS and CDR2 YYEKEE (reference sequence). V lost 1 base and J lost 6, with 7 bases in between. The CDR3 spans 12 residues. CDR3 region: CASSLRLPEAFF. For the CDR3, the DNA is TGTGCCAGCAGCTTGAGGTTGCCTGAAGCTTTCTTT. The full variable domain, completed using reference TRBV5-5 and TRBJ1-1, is DAGVTQSPTHLIKTRGQQVTLRCSPISGHKSVSWYQQVLGQGPQFIFQYYEKEERGRGNFPDRFSARQFPNYSSELNVNALLLGDSALYLCASSLRLPEAFFGQGTRLTVV.

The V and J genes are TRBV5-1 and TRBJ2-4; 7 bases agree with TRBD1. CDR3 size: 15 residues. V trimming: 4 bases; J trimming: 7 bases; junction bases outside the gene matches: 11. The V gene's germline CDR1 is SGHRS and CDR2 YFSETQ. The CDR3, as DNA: TGCGCCAGCAGCGAAAGACAGGGATCTGGGAACATTCAGTACTTC. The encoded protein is CASSERQGSGNIQYF.

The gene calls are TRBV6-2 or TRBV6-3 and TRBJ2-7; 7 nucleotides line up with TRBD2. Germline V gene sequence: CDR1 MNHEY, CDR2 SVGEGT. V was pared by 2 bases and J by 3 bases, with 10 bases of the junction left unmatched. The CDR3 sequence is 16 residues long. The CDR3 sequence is CASSYGTGLTGYEQYF. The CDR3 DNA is TGTGCCAGCAGTTACGGGACGGGACTAACGGGCTACGAGCAGTACTTC.

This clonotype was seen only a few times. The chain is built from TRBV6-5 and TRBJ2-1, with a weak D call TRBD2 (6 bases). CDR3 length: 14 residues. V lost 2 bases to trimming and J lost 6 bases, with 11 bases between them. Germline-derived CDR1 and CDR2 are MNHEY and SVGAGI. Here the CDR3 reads CASSYGGVPNEQFF. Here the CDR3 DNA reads TGTGCCAGCAGTTACGGCGGGGTCCCCAATGAGCAGTTCTTC.

CDR3 protein: CASLRRLNTGELFF. The CDR3 DNA is TGTGCCAGCCTACGGCGATTAAACACCGGGGAGCTGTTTTTT. The rearrangement uses TRBV7-2 and TRBJ2-2; D gene ambiguous. This CDR3 is built from 14 residues. Germline V gene data show CDR1 as SGHTA and CDR2 as FQGNSA. The V end was cut by 8 bases, the J end by 2 bases, with 12 bases between.

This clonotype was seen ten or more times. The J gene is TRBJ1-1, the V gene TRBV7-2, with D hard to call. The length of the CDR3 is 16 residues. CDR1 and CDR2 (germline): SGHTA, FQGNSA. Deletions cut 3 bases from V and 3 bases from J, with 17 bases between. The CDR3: CASSFGTLGWHTEAFF. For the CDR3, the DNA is TGTGCCAGCAGCTTCGGAACCCTGGGTTGGCACACTGAAGCTTTCTTT.

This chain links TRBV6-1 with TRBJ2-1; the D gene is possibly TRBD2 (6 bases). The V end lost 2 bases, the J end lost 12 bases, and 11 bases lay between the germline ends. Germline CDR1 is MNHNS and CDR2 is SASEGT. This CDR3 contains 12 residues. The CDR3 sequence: CASSETLGGQFF. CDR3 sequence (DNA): TGTGCCAGCAGTGAAACTCTGGGGGGGCAGTTCTTC.

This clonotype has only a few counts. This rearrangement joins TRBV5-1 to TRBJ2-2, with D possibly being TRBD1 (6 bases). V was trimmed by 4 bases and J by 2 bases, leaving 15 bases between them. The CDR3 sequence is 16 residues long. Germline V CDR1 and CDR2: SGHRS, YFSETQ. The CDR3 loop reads CASSEQGRGNTGELFF. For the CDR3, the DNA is TGCGCCAGCAGCGAACAGGGTCGGGGAAACACCGGGGAGCTGTTTTTT.